The sequence of this T cell receptor (beta chain) was determined in a study of cytomegalovirus exposure and HLA in healthy donors. Findings and caveats of the study: Accurate prediction of HLA-A and HLA-B alleles (for most subjects) was reportedly achieved from TCR beta sequences. Follow-up analysis later connected one missense variant in DCLRE1C with trimming of TCR beta V- and J-genes. Across donors, presence/absence analyses took sequencing depth to be roughly uniform.

As regards this clone: As yet, its antigen is unknown. This same CDR3 is encoded by further DNA sequences in the sample.

CDR1 SGDLS and CDR2 YYNGEE come from the germline V gene. The CDR3 has 13 residues. V trimming: 3 bases; J trimming: 7 bases; junction bases outside the gene matches: 1. The PCR was carried out with 60 Vbeta primers and 13 Jbeta primers. Produced via immunoSEQ multiplex PCR; TCRdb's table is partial and in-frame only. The repertoire holds fewer than 250,000 clones, with over 80% as singletons. Sequencing used PBMCs. J is TRBJ1-6 and V is TRBV9, with 7 bases aligning to TRBD1. The TCR originated in a woman aged 50 to 60 in good health and CMV-seropositive. CDR3 amino acids: CASSATGNSPLHF. Written as DNA, the CDR3 is TGTGCCAGCAGCGCGACAGGGAATTCACCCCTCCACTTT.